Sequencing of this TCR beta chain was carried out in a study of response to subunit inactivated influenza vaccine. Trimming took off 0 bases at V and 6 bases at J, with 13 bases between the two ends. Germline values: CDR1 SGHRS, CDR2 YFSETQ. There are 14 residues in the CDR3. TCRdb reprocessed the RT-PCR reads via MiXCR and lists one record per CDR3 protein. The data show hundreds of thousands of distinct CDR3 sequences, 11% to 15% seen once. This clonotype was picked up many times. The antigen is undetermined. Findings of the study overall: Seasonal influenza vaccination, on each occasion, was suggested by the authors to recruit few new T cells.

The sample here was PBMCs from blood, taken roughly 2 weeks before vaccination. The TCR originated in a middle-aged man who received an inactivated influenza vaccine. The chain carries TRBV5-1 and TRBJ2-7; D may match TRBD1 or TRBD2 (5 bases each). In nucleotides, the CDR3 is TGCGCCAGCAGCTTGGGGGCTCGGGACCGCGAGCAGTACTTC. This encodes CASSLGARDREQYF.